The rows below give T cell receptor beta chains drawn from one sample of a study of glioma-infiltrating T cells. TCRdb called the multiplex PCR reads again in MiXCR, with one record for every CDR3 protein. There are about 180,000 distinct CDR3 sequences in the sample; roughly two fifths occur only once, and 5% to 5.5% lies in the top ten. Input material: glioma tissue, nonneoplastic brain tissue, or PBMCs (not recorded which). The receptors derive from a human donor with low-grade glioma or glioblastoma, undergoing nonglioma brain surgery, or in good health (not recorded which). Each CDR3 is given with its conserved first and last residue. D genes are given only for firm matches. The size entry is marked missing in some rows and otherwise reads once, few, many or a size class.

J: TRBJ1-1; size: -; D: -; V: TRBV27; DNA: TGTGCCAGCAGTTTGAACAATAGGTACAGTGGAGCTTTCTTT; CDR3: CASSLNNRYSGAFF
J: TRBJ1-5; size: -; D: -; V: TRBV6-1; DNA: TGTGCCAGCAGTCATGACAGGTCTAATCAGCCCCAGCATTTT; CDR3: CASSHDRSNQPQHF
J: TRBJ2-1; size: many; D: -; V: TRBV20-1; DNA: TGCAGTGCTAGAGACGCAGGGCTAGCGAGGAATGAGCAGTTCTTC; CDR3: CSARDAGLARNEQFF
J: TRBJ2-2; size: -; D: -; V: TRBV6-1; DNA: TGTGCCAGCATTTTACGTCCCAGGAACACCGGGGAGCTGTTTTTT; CDR3: CASILRPRNTGELFF
J: TRBJ2-5; size: many; D: -; V: TRBV20-1; DNA: TGCAGTGCTAGAGGAAGTAGGGACTCGGAAGAGACCCAGTACTTC; CDR3: CSARGSRDSEETQYF
J: TRBJ2-3; size: many; D: TRBD2; V: TRBV20-1; DNA: TGCAGTGCTAGTCCAAGTAAAGCGGGAGAAGCAGATACGCAGTATTTT; CDR3: CSASPSKAGEADTQYF
J: TRBJ1-1; size: -; D: -; V: TRBV4-2; DNA: TGTGCCAGCATCGTAGGATCGGCGATTGAAGCTTTCTTT; CDR3: CASIVGSAIEAFF
J: TRBJ1-6; size: many; D: -; V: TRBV20-1; DNA: TGCAGTGCTGGCCGGCCGGGCACGGGGTATAATTCACCCCTCCACTTT; CDR3: CSAGRPGTGYNSPLHF
J: TRBJ1-5; size: few; D: -; V: TRBV4-2; DNA: TGTGCCAGCAGCCAATCATCGGAACATAGCAATCAGCCCCAGCATTTT; CDR3: CASSQSSEHSNQPQHF
J: TRBJ2-1; size: -; D: -; V: TRBV20-1; DNA: TGCAGTGCTAGGGCGGCTTCCCCTATAAGCTCCGTCGGCGAGCAGTTCTTC; CDR3: CSARAASPISSVGEQFF
J: TRBJ2-7; size: many; D: -; V: TRBV20-1; DNA: TGCAGTGTTCGAGGGTTTGATGCTGGTCACGAGCAGTACTTC; CDR3: CSVRGFDAGHEQYF
J: TRBJ2-3; size: -; D: -; V: TRBV25-1; DNA: TGTGCCAGCCGCGGGACCCTAAGGACAGATACGCAGTATTTT; CDR3: CASRGTLRTDTQYF
J: TRBJ1-5; size: -; D: -; V: TRBV27; DNA: TGTGCCAGCAGTTTGACAGCGGGAGGGCAGCCCCATCATTTT; CDR3: CASSLTAGGQPHHF
J: TRBJ2-5; size: few; D: -; V: TRBV11-2; DNA: TGTGCCAGCAGCTCCATTCAGGGGGGAATAGAGACCCAGTACTTC; CDR3: CASSSIQGGIETQYF
J: TRBJ2-5; size: few; D: -; V: TRBV19; DNA: TGTGCCAGTAGTCTGCGGGGCCAAGAGACCCAGTACTTC; CDR3: CASSLRGQETQYF
J: TRBJ2-7; size: many; D: -; V: TRBV6-6; DNA: TGTGCCAGCAGTTACTCGAGTGGGGAGGCGGACGAGCAGTACTTC; CDR3: CASSYSSGEADEQYF
J: TRBJ2-7; size: many; D: -; V: TRBV6-1; DNA: TGTGCCAGCATCGAACAGCGGGCTCCCTACGAGCAGTACTTC; CDR3: CASIEQRAPYEQYF
J: TRBJ2-3; size: many; D: -; V: TRBV20-1; DNA: TGCAGTGCTAGAGATCTGAGTCAACATACAGGGTTTGCAGATACGCAGTATTTT; CDR3: CSARDLSQHTGFADTQYF
J: TRBJ2-7; size: -; D: TRBD2; V: TRBV7-2; DNA: TGTGCCAGCACCTTAGGAGCCGGGACTAGCGGGAATTACGAGCAGTACTTC; CDR3: CASTLGAGTSGNYEQYF
J: TRBJ2-1; size: -; D: -; V: TRBV14; DNA: TGTGCCAGCAGCCAAGTAGCCTTCTGGTCCTACAATGAGCAGTTCTTC; CDR3: CASSQVAFWSYNEQFF
J: TRBJ2-2; size: -; D: -; V: TRBV19; DNA: TGTGCCAGTAGCGCGACTCACAACACCGGGGAGCTGTTTTTT; CDR3: CASSATHNTGELFF
J: TRBJ2-7; size: few; D: TRBD1; V: TRBV5-1; DNA: TGCGCCAGCAGCTCAACGGAGACAGGGGTCGAGCAGTACTTC; CDR3: CASSSTETGVEQYF
J: TRBJ2-7; size: -; D: -; V: TRBV28; DNA: TGTGCCAGCAGTTTAACCACGGGTTATAGTGAGAAGTGCTTC; CDR3: CASSLTTGYSEKCF
J: TRBJ2-3; size: -; D: TRBD1; V: TRBV6-4; DNA: TGTGCCAGCAGCGAACAGGGGTCCGGGGCAGATACGCAGTATTTT; CDR3: CASSEQGSGADTQYF
J: TRBJ1-1; size: -; D: -; V: TRBV12-3/TRBV12-4; DNA: TGTGCCAGCAGCCCCGGGACTCTTTGGGCTGAAGCTTTCTTT; CDR3: CASSPGTLWAEAFF
J: TRBJ2-1; size: many; D: -; V: TRBV20-1; DNA: TGCAGTGCTAGAGATGATTCAGGGACCAGGAGCTCCTACAATGAGCAGTTCTTC; CDR3: CSARDDSGTRSSYNEQFF
J: TRBJ2-3; size: -; D: -; V: TRBV29-1; DNA: TGCACCGTTGAAGATCGCTCTTGGGCCACAGATACGCAGTATTTT; CDR3: CTVEDRSWATDTQYF
J: TRBJ2-7; size: -; D: TRBD2; V: TRBV28; DNA: TGTGCCAGCAGCCTACTTGGGACTAGCGGGAGTAGTAAGCAGTACTTC; CDR3: CASSLLGTSGSSKQYF
J: TRBJ2-1; size: -; D: -; V: TRBV29-1; DNA: TGCAGCGTTGAGCGCGGCGATAATGAGCAGTTCTTC; CDR3: CSVERGDNEQFF
J: TRBJ2-1; size: many; D: -; V: TRBV20-1; DNA: TGCAGTGCTGAGGACTACAGCTCCTACAATGAGCAGTTCTTC; CDR3: CSAEDYSSYNEQFF
J: TRBJ1-2; size: -; D: TRBD1; V: TRBV3-1; DNA: TGTGCCAGCAGCCAAGGGCGGACAGGGCATGGCTACACCTTC; CDR3: CASSQGRTGHGYTF
J: TRBJ1-1; size: -; D: -; V: TRBV7-2; DNA: TGTGCCAGCATCTTGTATGTGATGAACACCGAAGCTTTCTTT; CDR3: CASILYVMNTEAFF
J: TRBJ1-5; size: -; D: -; V: TRBV28; DNA: TGTGCCAGCAGTTTACTGGGGTATTATAGCAATCACCCCCAGCATTTT; CDR3: CASSLLGYYSNHPQHF
J: TRBJ2-5; size: many; D: -; V: TRBV7-9; DNA: TGTGCCAGCAGCCTCCGGACTCCCTTGGGGGAGACCCAGTACTTC; CDR3: CASSLRTPLGETQYF
J: TRBJ2-1; size: -; D: TRBD2; V: TRBV2; DNA: TGTGCCAGCCAAAGAAGGACTAGCGGGAGTATGAACAATGAGCAGTTCTTC; CDR3: CASQRRTSGSMNNEQFF
J: TRBJ2-5; size: few; D: -; V: TRBV5-4; DNA: TGTGCCAGCAGCACACCCACAGGGTTGAAAGAGACCCAGTACTTC; CDR3: CASSTPTGLKETQYF
J: TRBJ2-3; size: many; D: TRBD1; V: TRBV20-1; DNA: TGCAGTGCTAAATTGAGGGGGCCTAGCACAGATACGCAGTATTTT; CDR3: CSAKLRGPSTDTQYF
J: TRBJ1-6; size: medium-sized; D: TRBD1; V: TRBV28; DNA: TGTGCCAGCGCAGGGGGTAATTCACCCCTCCACTTT; CDR3: CASAGGNSPLHF
J: TRBJ2-2; size: -; D: TRBD2; V: TRBV2; DNA: TGTGCCAGCAGTGTAGCGGGACCGAACACCGGGGAGCTGTTTTTT; CDR3: CASSVAGPNTGELFF
J: TRBJ1-5; size: many; D: -; V: TRBV5-1; DNA: TGCGCCAGCAGCTTACAAGTCAATCAGCCCCAGCATTTT; CDR3: CASSLQVNQPQHF
J: TRBJ2-7; size: few; D: -; V: TRBV7-8; DNA: TGTGCCAGCAGCCCCTCGAGCGGACCCTACGAGCAGTACTTC; CDR3: CASSPSSGPYEQYF
J: TRBJ2-1; size: once; D: -; V: TRBV2; DNA: TGTGCCAGCATTTCCGCGGGAAGTGCGAATGATCAGTTCTTC; CDR3: CASISAGSANDQFF
J: TRBJ1-2; size: many; D: -; V: TRBV2; DNA: TGTGCCAGCAGTCGTGCCGGGACAAGCAGCTACACCTTC; CDR3: CASSRAGTSSYTF
J: TRBJ2-1; size: -; D: -; V: TRBV12-3/TRBV12-4; DNA: TGTGCCAGCAGTTTAACGGGACTCTACAATGAGCAGTTCTTC; CDR3: CASSLTGLYNEQFF
J: TRBJ2-5; size: many; D: -; V: TRBV6-6; DNA: TGTGCCAGCAGTTACGGGCCAAACCAAGAGACCCAGTACTTC; CDR3: CASSYGPNQETQYF
J: TRBJ1-5; size: many; D: -; V: TRBV28; DNA: TGTGCCAGCAGACAGTCCCTACATCAGCCCCAGCATTTT; CDR3: CASRQSLHQPQHF
J: TRBJ1-6; size: many; D: -; V: TRBV3-1; DNA: TGTGCCAGCAGCCAAGAGAGGTTTCGGACACCCCTCCACTTT; CDR3: CASSQERFRTPLHF
J: TRBJ2-1; size: -; D: TRBD2; V: TRBV28; DNA: TGTGCCAGCAGTCCAAGAGCGGGAGGTTCCTACAATCAGCAGTTCTTC; CDR3: CASSPRAGGSYNQQFF
J: TRBJ1-4; size: -; D: TRBD1; V: TRBV3-1; DNA: TGTGCCAGCAGCCAAGGGGGACAGGGAGGTGAAAAACTGTTTTTT; CDR3: CASSQGGQGGEKLFF
J: TRBJ2-2; size: many; D: -; V: TRBV25-1; DNA: TGTGCCAGCAGCCTGACTGCAAACACCGGGGAGCTGTTTTTT; CDR3: CASSLTANTGELFF
J: TRBJ2-7; size: -; D: TRBD2; V: TRBV5-1; DNA: TGCGCCAGCAGCAGGTTAGCGGGAGAGAACGAAGAGCAGTACTTC; CDR3: CASSRLAGENEEQYF